This T cell receptor beta chain was identified in a study of shared clonotypes between healthy human individuals. Findings and limits, study-wide: Limited genetic and exposure-history diversity came from having few donors. Non-shared clonotypes showed lower generation probabilities than clonotypes common to all four donors.

As processed by the authors: ImmunoSEQ yielded junction-only sequences lacking quality scores, so filtering differed. Clones were sequenced by immunoSEQ multiplex PCR, and TCRdb holds only the in-frame ones, with some missing. The V and J calls and the clone size are those of that table, but D and trimming were determined from the DNA. The sample records around 2.1 million clones, approximately 95% being singletons. Germline CDR1 is MNHNS and CDR2 is SASEGT. CDR3 length: 14 amino acids. With 4 bases clipped from V and 4 bases from J, the junction kept 5 bases outside the gene matches. Worth noting for this clone: Its antigen is still unknown.

CD4+ cells underwent separation, giving CD45RA+ naive and CD45RA-negative memory subsets. The TCR was taken from a man younger than 35 in good health. Sequenced input: naive CD4+ T cells sorted from blood. Subset described: CD45RA+ positively selected. The gene calls are TRBV6-1 and TRBJ1-1; 8 bases align to TRBD1. CDR3 DNA sequence: TGTGCCAGCAGTGCGACAGGGGCGGCCACTGAAGCTTTCTTT. This gives the protein CASSATGAATEAFF.